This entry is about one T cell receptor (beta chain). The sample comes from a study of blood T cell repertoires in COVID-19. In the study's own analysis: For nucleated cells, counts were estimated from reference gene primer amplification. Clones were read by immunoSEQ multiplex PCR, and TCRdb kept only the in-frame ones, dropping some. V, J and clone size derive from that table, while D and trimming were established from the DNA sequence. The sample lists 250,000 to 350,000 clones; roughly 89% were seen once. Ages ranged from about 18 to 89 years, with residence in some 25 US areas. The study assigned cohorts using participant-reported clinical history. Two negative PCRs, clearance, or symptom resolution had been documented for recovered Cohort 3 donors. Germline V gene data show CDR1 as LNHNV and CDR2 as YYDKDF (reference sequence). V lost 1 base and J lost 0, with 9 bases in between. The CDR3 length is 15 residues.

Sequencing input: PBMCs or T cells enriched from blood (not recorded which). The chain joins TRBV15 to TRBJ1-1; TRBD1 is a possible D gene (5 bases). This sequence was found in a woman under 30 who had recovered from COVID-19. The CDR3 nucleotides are TGTGCCACCAGCAGAGGGGGCAGCATGAACACTGAAGCTTTCTTT. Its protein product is CATSRGGSMNTEAFF.